This T cell receptor (beta chain) appears in the sequencing data of a study of CD8 T cells in Susac syndrome. About 0.5 to 1 ug RNA was reverse transcribed with random hexamers. TCRdb reprocessed the immunoSEQ multiplex PCR reads with MiXCR, giving one entry per CDR3 protein. The repertoire consists of about 21,000 distinct CDR3 sequences, with 85% to 95% occurring once and the leading ten covering less than 0.3%. The CDR3 consists of 19 residues. V trimming: 0 bases; J trimming: 4 bases; junction bases outside the gene matches: 14. The sample comprised CD8+ T cells from PBMCs. The receptor's source is a human donor in good health. The chain has TRBV12-3 or TRBV12-4 and TRBJ1-2; 10 positions agree with TRBD1. CDR3: CASSLAAGTGALGAYGYTF. CDR3 sequence (DNA): TGTGCCAGCAGTTTAGCTGCTGGGACAGGGGCCCTTGGGGCCTATGGCTACACCTTC.